The 2 T cell receptor beta chains below were found in one sample sequenced in a study of cytomegalovirus exposure and HLA in healthy donors. A multiplex PCR was run with 60 Vbeta primers and 13 Jbeta primers. Sequencing used immunoSEQ multiplex PCR; TCRdb keeps in-frame clones, though not all of them. The repertoire holds 100,000 to 150,000 clones, with about four fifths as singletons. The sequenced material came from PBMCs. The origin of the receptors is a male donor in good health and CMV-seropositive.

The rearrangement links TRBV18 to TRBJ2-7; D not resolved. The germline V gene encodes CDR1 KGHSH and CDR2 LQKENI. The CDR3 length is 14 residues. Deletions cut 3 bases from V and 5 bases from J, with 14 bases between. The CDR3 protein is CASSPGQDLHEQYF. In DNA, the CDR3 is TGTGCCAGCTCACCGGGCCAGGATCTACACGAGCAGTACTTC.

The CDR3 coding sequence is TGTGCCAGCAGTTTAGGCGGGAGGGAGTTGACCGGGGAGCTGTTTTTT. This gives the protein CASSLGGRELTGELFF. This chain connects TRBV27 to TRBJ2-2; 9 bases are shared with TRBD2. Germline V gene sequence: CDR1 MNHEY, CDR2 SMNVEV (reference sequence). The CDR3 runs to 16 residues. V dropped 2 bases and J dropped 5; count of bases not matched to a gene: 6.